This entry concerns a single T cell receptor beta chain. No antigen is known for it. One end of the junction does not line up with germline, which may come from a read error. The whole isolated RNA underwent reverse transcription, so sequencing captured expressed TCRB transcripts. Clones were sequenced by immunoSEQ multiplex PCR, and TCRdb holds only the in-frame ones, with some missing. Of about 260,000 clones in the sample, roughly 25% were seen once. CD45RO/CCR7/CD25/CD127/CD95/CD27 sorting isolated CD4+ naive, central memory, regulatory and stem cell-like memory cells. The CDR3 runs to 13 residues. In germline, CDR1 is SSHAT, CDR2 FNYEAQ (reference sequence). The entry originates in a study of beta chain features in type 1 diabetes. Findings and limits, study-wide: The study notes PCR might favor shorter templates equally in patients and controls. Over-representation of high TCR-expressing cells was a possible consequence of cDNA sequencing. When VDJ junctions were examined, type 1 diabetes patients showed fewer insertions and more deletions. Shorter TCRB CDR3s, moderately but significantly so, marked every one of the four CD4+ subsets in Type 1 diabetes patients.

The sample comprised naive CD4+ T cells from blood. The chain has TRBV7-7 and TRBJ2-1; weak D call: TRBD1 (5 bases). This receptor was identified in a woman in her thirties with type 1 diabetes. Here the CDR3 reads CASSSWQGSEQFF. The CDR3 DNA follows: TGTGCTAGCAGCTCTTGGCAGGGTAGTGAGCAGTTCTTC.